Shown below are 13 T cell receptor beta chains from a single sample sequenced in a study of cytomegalovirus exposure and HLA in healthy donors. The PCR used 60 Vbeta and 13 Jbeta primers. Data came from immunoSEQ multiplex PCR; TCRdb stores just in-frame clones and leaves some out. Here the sample spans around 78,000 clones, roughly 75% being singletons. The sequencing input was PBMCs. The receptor source for this set is a male donor in good health and CMV-seronegative.

In this sample, this clone turned up a few times. J is TRBJ1-1 and V is TRBV6-5; 7 nucleotides align to TRBD1. The CDR3 consists of 13 residues. CDR1 MNHEY and CDR2 SVGAGI come from the germline V gene. V was pared by 6 bases and J by 1 base, with 2 bases of the junction left unmatched. CDR3 in DNA: TGTGCCAGCAGGGACAGGAGGAACACTGAAGCTTTCTTT. Protein sequence: CASRDRRNTEAFF.

The chain couples TRBV7-3 to TRBJ2-7, with 10 bases that match TRBD2. Germline CDR1 and CDR2: SGHTA and FQGTGA. V shed 2 bases, J shed 2 bases, and the junction held 3 bases outside the gene matches. The CDR3 has 15 residues. The CDR3 nucleotides are TGTGCCAGCAGCTTAGAAACTAGCGGGGCCTACGAGCAGTACTTC. This sequence encodes CASSLETSGAYEQYF.

The chain combines TRBV7-2 with TRBJ2-3; 9 bases are shared with TRBD1. After removal of 4 bases from V and 1 base from J, the junction contained 9 bases not matched to a gene. Germline V CDR1 and CDR2: SGHTA, FQGNSA. This CDR3 contains 17 residues. The CDR3 loop reads CASSSNRGRWGTDTQYF. In DNA, the CDR3 is TGTGCCAGCAGCTCAAACAGGGGGCGCTGGGGCACAGATACGCAGTATTTT.

This clone has only one observation. This chain uses TRBV7-9 with TRBJ2-7; 8 nucleotides agree with TRBD2. V trimming: 5 bases; J trimming: 6 bases; junction bases outside the gene matches: 15. The CDR3 extends over 16 amino acids. Per germline, CDR1 SEHNR and CDR2 FQNEAQ (reference sequence). CDR3 in DNA: TGTGCCAGCAGCCCGTCCGGAGCAGCGGGAGAGGGCGAGCAGTACTTC. It is translated as CASSPSGAAGEGEQYF.

The V and J genes are TRBV4-3 and TRBJ2-3; TRBD2 matches 11 bases. The J segment lost 3 bases and the V segment lost 3 bases, leaving 8 bases of the junction unmatched. The CDR3 sequence is 17 residues long. Germline lookup yields CDR1 LGHNA and CDR2 YSLEER. CDR3 DNA sequence: TGCGCCAGCAGCCAGAATTTCCTAGCGGGGGGTACAGATACGCAGTATTTT. Amino acid sequence: CASSQNFLAGGTDTQYF.

The chain uses TRBV28 and TRBJ2-7, with 13 bases fitting TRBD2. The CDR3 totals 16 residues. With 5 bases clipped from V and 2 bases from J, the junction kept 6 bases outside the gene matches. Germline CDR1 and CDR2: MDHEN and SYDVKM. As DNA, the CDR3 is TGTGCCAGCAGTACGAGACTAGCGGGGGGAACCTACGAGCAGTACTTC. Amino acid sequence: CASSTRLAGGTYEQYF. Using reference TRBV28 and TRBJ2-7 for the parts outside the CDR3, the full variable domain is DVKVTQSSRYLVKRTGEKVFLECVQDMDHENMFWYRQDPGLGLRLIYFSYDVKMKEKGDIPEGYSVSREKKERFSLILESASTNQTSMYLCASSTRLAGGTYEQYFGPGTRLTVT.

CDR3 region: CASSYGGNQPQHF. The DNA of the CDR3 is TGTGCCAGTAGTTATGGGGGGAATCAGCCCCAGCATTTT. This chain links TRBV19 with TRBJ1-5; TRBD1 might be the D (5 bases). This CDR3 contains 13 residues. Germline CDR1 is LNHDA and CDR2 is SQIVND (reference sequence). The V gene lost 5 bases and the J gene lost 4 bases, with 9 bases spanning the gap.

V usage is TRBV4-1 and J usage is TRBJ2-7; D possibly corresponds to TRBD1 (6 bases). Germline V gene data show CDR1 as MGHRA and CDR2 as YSYEKL. Trimming left V 4 bases short and J 5 bases short, with 18 bases between. The CDR3 spans 15 residues. For the CDR3, the DNA is TGCGCCAGCAGCCCACGCAGGGGTGTACCCCACGAGCAGTACTTC. Translating gives CASSPRRGVPHEQYF.

V usage is TRBV2 and J usage is TRBJ2-5; no firm D call. Germline lookup yields CDR1 SNHLY and CDR2 FYNNEI. Trimming took off 2 bases at V and 9 bases at J, with 10 bases between the two ends. The CDR3 spans 12 residues. The CDR3 loop is CASSENTAAQYF. The CDR3 nucleotides are TGTGCCAGCAGTGAAAATACCGCAGCCCAGTACTTC.

This sequence joins TRBV29-1 and TRBJ2-1, with 13 bases lining up with TRBD2. Germline CDR1 reads SQVTM; CDR2 reads ANQGSEA. The CDR3 length is 15 residues. J gave up 6 bases and V 7 bases, and 9 bases lay outside the gene matches. The CDR3 reads CSAAATSGRSNEQFF. In nucleotides, the CDR3 is TGCAGCGCCGCCGCGACTAGCGGGAGGTCCAATGAGCAGTTCTTC.

The J gene is TRBJ1-1, the V gene TRBV29-1; D remains ambiguous. Germline V gene sequence: CDR1 SQVTM, CDR2 ANQGSEA. This CDR3 is 13 amino acids long. V lost 3 bases, J lost 6 bases, and 14 bases lay in between. The CDR3 spells CSVDEGRGAEAFF. DNA for the CDR3: TGCAGCGTTGATGAGGGTCGTGGGGCTGAAGCTTTCTTT.

The V call is TRBV2, the J call TRBJ2-1, with 8 nucleotides matching TRBD1. This CDR3 is built from 13 residues. CDR1 is SNHLY, CDR2 FYNNEI, per germline. V was pared by 7 bases and J by 7 bases, with 6 bases of the junction left unmatched. CDR3 loop: CASTVDRVNEQFF. DNA for the CDR3: TGTGCCAGCACCGTGGACAGGGTAAATGAGCAGTTCTTC.

The CDR3, as DNA: TGCGCCAGCAGCTCTCGGACAGGGGTAAGGGAGACCCAGTACTTC. Translating it yields CASSSRTGVRETQYF. The V and J genes are TRBV5-1 and TRBJ2-5; the match to TRBD1 covers 9 bases. CDR1 is SGHRS and CDR2 is YFSETQ in the germline V gene. CDR3 length: 15 amino acids. V gave up 3 bases and J gave up 5 bases; unmatched junction bases: 8.